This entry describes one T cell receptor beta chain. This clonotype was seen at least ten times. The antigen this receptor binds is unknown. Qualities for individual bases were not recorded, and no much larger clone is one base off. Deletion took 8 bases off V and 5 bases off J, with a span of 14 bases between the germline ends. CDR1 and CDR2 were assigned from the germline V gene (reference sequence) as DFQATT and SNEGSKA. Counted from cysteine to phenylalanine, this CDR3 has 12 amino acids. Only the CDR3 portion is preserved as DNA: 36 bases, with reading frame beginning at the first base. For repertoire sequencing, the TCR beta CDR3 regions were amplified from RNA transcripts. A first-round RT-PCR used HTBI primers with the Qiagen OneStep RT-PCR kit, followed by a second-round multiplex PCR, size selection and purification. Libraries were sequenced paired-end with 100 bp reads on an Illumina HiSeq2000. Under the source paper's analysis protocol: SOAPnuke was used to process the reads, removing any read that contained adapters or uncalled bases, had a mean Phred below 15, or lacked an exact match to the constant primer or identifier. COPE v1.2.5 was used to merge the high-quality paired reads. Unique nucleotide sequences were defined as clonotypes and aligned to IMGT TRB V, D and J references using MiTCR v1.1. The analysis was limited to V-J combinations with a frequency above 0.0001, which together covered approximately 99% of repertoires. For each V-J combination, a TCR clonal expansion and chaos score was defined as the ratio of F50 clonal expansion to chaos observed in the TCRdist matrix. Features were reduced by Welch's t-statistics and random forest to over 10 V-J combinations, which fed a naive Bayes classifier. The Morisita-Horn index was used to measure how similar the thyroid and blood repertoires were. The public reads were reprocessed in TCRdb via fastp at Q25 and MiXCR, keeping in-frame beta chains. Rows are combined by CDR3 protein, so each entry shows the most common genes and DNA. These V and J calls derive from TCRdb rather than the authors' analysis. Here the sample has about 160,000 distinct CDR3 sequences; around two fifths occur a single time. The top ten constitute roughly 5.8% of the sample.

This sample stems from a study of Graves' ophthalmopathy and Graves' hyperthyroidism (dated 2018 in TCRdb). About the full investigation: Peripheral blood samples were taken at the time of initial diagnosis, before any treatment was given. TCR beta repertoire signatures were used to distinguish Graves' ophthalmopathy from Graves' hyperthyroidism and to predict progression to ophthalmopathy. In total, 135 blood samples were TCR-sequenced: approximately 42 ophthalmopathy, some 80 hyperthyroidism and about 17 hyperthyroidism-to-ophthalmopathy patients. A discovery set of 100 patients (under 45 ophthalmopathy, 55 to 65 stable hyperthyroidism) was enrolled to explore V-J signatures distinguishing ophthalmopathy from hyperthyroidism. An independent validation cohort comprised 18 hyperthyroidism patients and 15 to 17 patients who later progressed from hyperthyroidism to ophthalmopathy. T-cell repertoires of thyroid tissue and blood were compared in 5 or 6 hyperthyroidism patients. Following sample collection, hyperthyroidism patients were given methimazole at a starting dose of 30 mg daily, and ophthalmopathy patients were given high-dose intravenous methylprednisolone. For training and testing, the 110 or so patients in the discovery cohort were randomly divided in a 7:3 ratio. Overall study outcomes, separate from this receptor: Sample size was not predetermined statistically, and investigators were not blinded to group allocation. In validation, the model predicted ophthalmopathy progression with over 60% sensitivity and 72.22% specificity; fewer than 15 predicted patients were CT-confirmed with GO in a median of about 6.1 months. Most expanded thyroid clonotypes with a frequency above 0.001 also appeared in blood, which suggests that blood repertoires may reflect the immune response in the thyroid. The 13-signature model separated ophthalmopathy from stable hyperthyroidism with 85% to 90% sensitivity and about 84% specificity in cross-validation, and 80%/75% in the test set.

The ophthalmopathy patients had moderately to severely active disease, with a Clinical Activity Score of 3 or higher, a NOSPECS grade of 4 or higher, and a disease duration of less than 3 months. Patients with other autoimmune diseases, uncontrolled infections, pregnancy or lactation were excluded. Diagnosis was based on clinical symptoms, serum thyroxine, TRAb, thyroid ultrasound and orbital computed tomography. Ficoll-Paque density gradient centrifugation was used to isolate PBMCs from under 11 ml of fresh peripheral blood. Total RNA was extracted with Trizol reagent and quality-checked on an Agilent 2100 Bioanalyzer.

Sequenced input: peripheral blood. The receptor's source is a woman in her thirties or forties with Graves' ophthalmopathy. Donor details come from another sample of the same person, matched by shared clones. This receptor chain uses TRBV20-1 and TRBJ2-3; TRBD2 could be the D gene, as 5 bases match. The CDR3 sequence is CSTPGSGDTQYF. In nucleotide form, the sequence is TGCAGTACTCCGGGGTCCGGAGATACGCAGTATTTT.